The 27 T cell receptor beta chains presented below share a single source sample, sequenced in a study of T cell changes during pregnancy in multiple sclerosis (dated by TCRdb to about 2019). The library was prepared using the immunoSEQ multiplex PCR assay. TCRdb retrieved this table from immuneACCESS and kept in-frame rearrangements only. Not all clones are present; in checked studies, unresolved V genes account for under half, and no reason is known for the remainder. This sample comprises 90,000 to 100,000 clones, 90% to 95% of them detected only once. In total, the top ten clones hold around 4.1% of the sample. The source was peripheral blood, collected in the first trimester of pregnancy. The source of these receptors is a female donor with multiple sclerosis, enrolled in a pregnancy study.

The genes are TRBV25-1 and TRBJ1-1; 7 positions match TRBD1. The CDR3 consists of 14 residues. With 4 bases clipped from V and 4 bases from J, the junction kept 6 bases outside the gene matches. Germline CDR1 is MGHDK and CDR2 is SYGVNS. CDR3: CASSASTGFTEAFF. The CDR3 DNA sequence: TGTGCCAGCAGTGCTTCGACAGGGTTCACTGAAGCTTTCTTT.

This clone was seen just once. The rearrangement links TRBV19 to TRBJ2-3; 10 bases align to TRBD2. Germline CDR1 LNHDA, CDR2 SQIVND (reference sequence). The CDR3 loop spans 14 amino acids. With V trimmed by 5 bases and J by 5 bases, 4 bases remained unmatched. CDR3 residues: CASSVSGGLDTQYF. CDR3 coding DNA: TGTGCCAGTAGTGTTAGCGGGGGGTTAGATACGCAGTATTTT.

This clone appeared once. This rearrangement joins TRBV25-1 to TRBJ1-6; unclear D gene. V lost 6 bases and J 8 bases, leaving 11 bases between the germline ends. Germline loops: CDR1 MGHDK, CDR2 SYGVNS. The CDR3 extends over 13 amino acids. CDR3 in DNA: TGTGCCAGCAGCCCGCGGTTAGATTCACCCCTCCACTTT. This sequence encodes CASSPRLDSPLHF.

The chain joins TRBV10-3 to TRBJ1-6, with TRBD1 matching over 11 bases. V lost 5 bases to trimming and J lost 9 bases; unmatched junction nucleotides: 9. Germline lookup yields CDR1 ENHRY and CDR2 SYGVKD. This CDR3 has 16 amino acids. In nucleotides, the CDR3 is TGTGCCATCAGTCCTCTTGGGACAGGGGGGAGTTCACCCCTCCACTTT. Protein sequence: CAISPLGTGGSSPLHF.

This chain links TRBV12-5 with TRBJ1-1; 7 bases agree with TRBD1. V lost 6 bases and J lost 3; bases outside the gene matches: 10. The germline CDR1 and CDR2 sequences are LGHNT and FRNRAP. This CDR3 comprises 15 residues. DNA for the CDR3: TGTGCTAGTGGACGAACAGGGGATGACGACACTGAAGCTTTCTTT. This sequence encodes CASGRTGDDDTEAFF.

V usage is TRBV14 and J usage is TRBJ1-2; 7 nucleotides align to TRBD1. The CDR3 extends over 13 amino acids. The germline V gene encodes CDR1 SGHDN and CDR2 FVKESK. The J segment lost 4 bases and the V segment lost 5 bases, leaving 4 bases of the junction unmatched. CDR3 region: CASSRTGLYGYTF. CDR3 nucleotide sequence: TGTGCCAGCAGCAGGACAGGCCTCTATGGCTACACCTTC.

The V and J genes are TRBV2 and TRBJ2-2, with 11 bases lining up with TRBD1. Unmatched junction bases numbered 7, after V lost 9 bases and J lost 4 bases. Looked up from germline, CDR1 is SNHLY and CDR2 is FYNNEI. The CDR3 is made up of 15 amino acids. CDR3 DNA sequence: TGTGCCAGAACTAGAGGACAGGGGGCCACCGGGGAGCTGTTTTTT. Translated, it gives CARTRGQGATGELFF.

A single count supports this clone. The chain has TRBV6-1 and TRBJ1-1, with no clear D. V was clipped by 6 bases and J by 0 bases, with 8 bases between them. The germline V gene has CDR1 MNHNS and CDR2 SASEGT. This CDR3 region has 13 residues. CDR3 amino acids: CASRAGMNTEAFF. DNA of the CDR3: TGTGCCAGCAGGGCAGGCATGAACACTGAAGCTTTCTTT.

The CDR3 sequence is CASGVELYEQYF. The CDR3 nucleotides are TGCGCCAGCGGTGTTGAGCTCTACGAGCAGTACTTC. J is TRBJ2-7 and V is TRBV10-2; D ambiguous. V lost 8 bases and J lost 3, with 11 bases in between. The CDR3 contains 12 residues. Germline V gives CDR1 WSHSY, CDR2 SAAADI.

The chain links TRBV6-5 to TRBJ2-1; the D gene is possibly TRBD2 (5 bases). CDR3 length: 13 amino acids. Per germline, CDR1 MNHEY and CDR2 SVGAGI. V was trimmed by 6 bases and J by 6 bases, leaving 12 bases between them. CDR3 loop: CASSPSRSNEQFF. CDR3 coding DNA: TGTGCCAGCAGCCCTAGCAGATCCAATGAGCAGTTCTTC.

The CDR3 DNA is TGCGCCAGCCGATATCCAACAGGGAGCGGCGGGGAGACCCAGTACTTC. Translation: CASRYPTGSGGETQYF. The rearrangement joins TRBV5-1 to TRBJ2-5, with D possibly matching TRBD1 (6 bases). V was trimmed by 7 bases and J by 5 bases, leaving 24 bases between them. From germline, CDR1 is SGHRS and CDR2 YFSETQ. This CDR3 contains 16 residues.

DNA of the CDR3: TGTGCCAGCAGTCCCGGGACAGGGATAGCGAACTATGGCTACACCTTC. It translates to CASSPGTGIANYGYTF. The chain uses TRBV5-4 and TRBJ1-2; the match to TRBD1 covers 9 bases. V lost 5 bases and J lost 2; bases outside the gene matches: 10. CDR1 SGHNT and CDR2 YYREEE come from the germline V gene (reference sequence). The length of the CDR3 is 16 residues.

The CDR3 DNA reads as TGTGCCAGCAGCGGTTACGCCAGAAAGGGGTTAGCGGGGGGCAAAATGTTAGATACGCAGTATTTT. The encoded protein is CASSGYARKGLAGGKMLDTQYF. V gene TRBV7-3 combines with J gene TRBJ2-3; 10 bases are a match to TRBD2. The trim removed 5 bases at V and 5 bases at J, leaving 28 bases unmatched. Germline V gene sequence: CDR1 SGHTA, CDR2 FQGTGA. The CDR3 length is 22 residues.

This chain uses TRBV7-2 with TRBJ2-7; D is uncertain. The CDR3 has 13 residues. V gave up 5 bases and J gave up 4 bases, with 12 bases separating them. Germline V gives CDR1 SGHTA, CDR2 FQGNSA. The CDR3 loop reads CASSRVSGYEQYF. The CDR3 coding sequence is TGTGCCAGCAGCCGTGTGTCAGGATACGAGCAGTACTTC.

The chain links TRBV5-6 to TRBJ2-1; 7 nucleotides line up with TRBD2. Germline lookup yields CDR1 SGHDT and CDR2 YYEEEE. V was clipped by 1 base and J by 2 bases; unmatched bases: 9. CDR3 length: 17 amino acids. The CDR3 nucleotides read TGTGCCAGCAGCTTGTTCCAGCGGGGCACCGCCTACAATGAGCAGTTCTTC. Protein: CASSLFQRGTAYNEQFF. The variable domain in full, completed from reference TRBV5-6 and TRBJ2-1, reads DAGVTQSPTHLIKTRGQQVTLRCSPKSGHDTVSWYQQALGQGPQFIFQYYEEEERQRGNFPDRFSGHQFPNYSSELNVNALLLGDSALYLCASSLFQRGTAYNEQFFGPGTRLTVL.

The chain carries TRBV7-3 and TRBJ2-2; maybe TRBD2 (6 bases). Germline V gene sequence: CDR1 SGHTA, CDR2 FQGTGA. The CDR3 is made up of 18 amino acids. The V end lost 2 bases, the J end lost 0 bases, and 16 bases lay between the germline ends. The CDR3 sequence is CASSLAGRDASNTGELFF. The CDR3 DNA follows: TGTGCCAGCAGCTTAGCCGGGCGGGACGCTTCGAACACCGGGGAGCTGTTTTTT.

The chain links TRBV6-5 to TRBJ1-3; no definite D call. Trimming took off 6 bases at V and 0 bases at J, with 9 bases between the two ends. The germline gives CDR1 MNHEY, CDR2 SVGAGI. This CDR3 comprises 14 residues. CDR3 sequence: CASRSGYSGNTIYF. CDR3 nucleotides: TGTGCCAGCAGGTCGGGGTACTCTGGAAACACCATATATTTT.

This clone was counted once. The genes are TRBV6-4 and TRBJ2-7; D is perhaps TRBD2 (6 bases). Germline CDR1 MRHNA, CDR2 SNTAGT. The V end lost 4 bases, the J end lost 2 bases, and 21 bases lay between the germline ends. The CDR3 runs 17 residues. The CDR3 reads CASSGDFRIQHTYEQYF. The CDR3 region has the DNA TGTGCCAGCAGTGGGGACTTCCGAATCCAGCATACCTACGAGCAGTACTTC.

The rearrangement uses TRBV6-4 and TRBJ1-1; D possibly corresponds to TRBD1 (5 bases). The CDR3 runs to 15 residues. V was shortened by 5 bases and J by 11 bases, with 24 bases between the two germline ends. The germline gives CDR1 MRHNA, CDR2 SNTAGT. CDR3 sequence (DNA): TGTGCCAGCAGTCCCGTAGGATCATTTTCAGGGAAGGCTTTCTTT. The encoded protein is CASSPVGSFSGKAFF.

The genes are TRBV6-1 and TRBJ2-1; 13 positions match TRBD2. The J segment lost 10 bases and the V segment lost 6 bases, leaving 9 bases of the junction unmatched. The CDR3 runs 15 residues. CDR1 is MNHNS, CDR2 SASEGT, per germline. The CDR3 DNA reads as TGTGCCAGCAGAGATAGACTAGCGGGGGGAATGGAGCAGTTCTTC. This translates into CASRDRLAGGMEQFF.

The chain has TRBV6-1 and TRBJ2-7, with D maybe TRBD1 (6 bases). Germline loops: CDR1 MNHNS, CDR2 SASEGT. The V gene lost 1 base and the J gene lost 5 bases, with 15 bases spanning the gap. The CDR3 consists of 15 residues. The CDR3 DNA is TGTGCCAGCAGTGAAGTAGCCAGGGGTATCCACGAGCAGTACTTC. This sequence encodes CASSEVARGIHEQYF.

Concerning this clone itself: The same CDR3 arises from other DNA sequences in this sample as well. V gene TRBV5-1 combines with J gene TRBJ2-1; no reliable D call. Deletions cut 4 bases from V and 7 bases from J, with 6 bases between. This CDR3 spans 11 amino acids. Germline loops: CDR1 SGHRS, CDR2 YFSETQ. CDR3 DNA: TGCGCCAGCAGCCAAGCTAATGAGCAGTTCTTC. Amino acid sequence: CASSQANEQFF.

The rearrangement joins TRBV21-1 to TRBJ1-3; TRBD1 was called by the table and not checked on the DNA. TRBV21-1 is marked as a pseudogene. This CDR3 has 16 residues. DNA of the CDR3: TGTGCCAGCAGCAAAGGGGGACAGAGCTCTGGAAACACCATATATTTT. Translation gives CASSKGGQSSGNTIYF.

This rearrangement joins TRBV27 to TRBJ2-7, with TRBD1 matching 7 bases. Unmatched junction bases numbered 9, after V lost 5 bases and J lost 2 bases. Germline CDR1 MNHEY, CDR2 SMNVEV (reference sequence). The CDR3 spans 15 residues. The chain's CDR3 is CASSPGTVFTYEQYF. The CDR3 DNA reads TGTGCCAGCAGTCCAGGGACAGTGTTTACCTACGAGCAGTACTTC.

The chain is built from TRBV27 and TRBJ1-6; D remains unclear. CDR3 size: 14 residues. Germline V gene lookup returns CDR1 MNHEY and CDR2 SMNVEV (reference sequence). Deletions cut 6 bases from V and 9 bases from J, with 15 bases between. The CDR3 here is CASRLSGVFSPLHF. The CDR3 nucleotides read TGTGCCAGCAGACTTAGCGGGGTTTTTTCACCCCTCCACTTT.

The chain is built from TRBV4-2 and TRBJ2-1; 8 bases are shared with TRBD2. V was clipped by 4 bases and J by 5 bases; unmatched bases: 10. From germline, CDR1 is LGHNA and CDR2 YNFKEQ. The CDR3 has 16 amino acids. As DNA, the CDR3 is TGTGCCAGCAGCCTTATGAGCGGGGGTGGTCACAATGAGCAGTTCTTC. The encoded protein is CASSLMSGGGHNEQFF.

The rearrangement links TRBV7-7 to TRBJ2-2; 9 bases align to TRBD1. Germline V gives CDR1 SSHAT, CDR2 FNYEAQ (reference sequence). This CDR3 is 13 amino acids long. In DNA form, the CDR3 reads TGTGCTAGCGGACAGGGGACGACCGGGGAGCTGTTTTTT. This sequence encodes CASGQGTTGELFF.